Listed below are T cell receptor delta chains from one sample, sequenced in a study of delta chains in infants with herpesvirus infections. TCRdb re-analyzed the RT-PCR reads via CATT. The sample consists of under 600 delta-chain clones, about 12% of them appearing once. The source was peripheral blood, collected at time point 2 of longitudinal follow-up. The receptor source for this set is a human donor who was a Ugandan infant, either HIV-exposed or HIV-unexposed (not recorded which). The CDR3 runs from the conserved cysteine through the conserved F or W. Sizes are listed as how often the clone was seen (once, few, many) or a class if it is expanded.

J	size	V	CDR3
TRDJ3	hyperexpanded	TRDV2	CACDILGDTWDTRQMFF
TRDJ3	few	TRDV2	CACDTGWGTGGPSSWDTRQMFF
TRDJ1	large	TRDV1	CALGEGPTALPLSGRLIF
TRDJ1	large	TRAV29/DV5	CAASPAAYSRVLGGDYTDKLIF
TRDJ1	hyperexpanded	TRDV1	CALGELVSWGIQTDKLIF
TRDJ1	few	TRDV1	CALGELVPHWLGRRIQYTDKLIF
TRDJ1	large	TRDV1	CALGADPPFSRVTGGYGTDKLIF
TRDJ1	large	TRDV1	CALGEAGGVGTPAYTDKLIF
TRDJ3	large	TRDV3	CAFGGYWDTRQMFF
TRDJ1	medium-sized	TRDV3	CATPPSADRTTCGPRELIF
TRDJ3	large	TRDV2	CACDTWGPQSSWDTRQMFF
TRDJ1	large	TRDV2	CACDTDWPTGDLEADKLIF
TRDJ1	large	TRDV3	CASPPPSSIGYLLAHWGIRGDKLIF
TRDJ1	large	TRDV2	CACDTFPKFTASSGTDKLIF
TRDJ3	few	TRDV2	CACDTGGVLSSWDTRQMFF
TRDJ1	large	TRDV1	CALGDHPTFLRGDWGSKLIF
TRDJ3	large	TRDV2	CACDTYWGIRSWDTRQMFF
TRDJ1	hyperexpanded	TRDV3	CAFVRDWGPYTDKLIF
TRDJ1	large	TRDV1	CALGERTYWGIGDTDKLIF
TRDJ1	large	TRDV1	CALGEPSWVGGYLYTDKLIF
TRDJ1	medium-sized	TRDV1	CALGGVVFLLPMYTDKLIF
TRDJ1	large	TRDV2	CACDPLGSLLGSLGTDKLIF
TRDJ1	large	TRDV1	CALGGVKGVLGDKAVSSDKLIF
TRDJ1	large	TRDV1	CALGELDTLGDTLCADKLIF
TRDJ1	large	TRDV1	CALGELGVLNVVWIGPPTDKLIF
TRDJ3	few	TRDV2	CACDTGGYWDTRQMFF
TRDJ1	large	TRDV1	CALGEGSFVWGIRRNDKLIF
TRDJ1	medium-sized	TRDV2	CACDILGDPPPSADKLIF
TRDJ1	large	TRDV1	CALGELKIYLFSNRGDITGFNTDKLIF
TRDJ1	large	TRDV1	CALGEHRLRGTEGYTDKLIF
TRDJ3	large	TRDV2	CACDTILGAVSSSWDTRQMFF